This T cell receptor (beta chain) was retrieved from a study of graft-versus-host responses after intestinal transplantation. Repertoires were generated with immunoSEQ multiplex PCR, while TCRdb's copy carries only in-frame clones and drops some. The table has fewer than 120,000 clones, approximately 92% seen once; the top ten hold 0.4% to 0.65%. Concerning this clone itself: Its specificity is not known.

The CDR3 spans 14 residues. Germline V CDR1 and CDR2: MNHEY, SVGAGI. J was trimmed by 4 bases and V by 2 bases; bases with no gene match: 2. Study-level points and caveats: Allografts from individuals with graft-donor T cell macrochimerism displayed high graft-versus-host to host-versus-graft clonal ratios.

The specimen was unstimulated CD8+ T cells sorted from spleen or lymph node cells, collected before intestinal transplant. V is TRBV6-5 and J is TRBJ2-1; 7 nucleotides align to TRBD1. The sequence was obtained from a human donor who received an intestinal transplant. The CDR3 DNA reads TGTGCCAGCAGTTACGGGGACAGTTACAATGAGCAGTTCTTC. Its translation is CASSYGDSYNEQFF.